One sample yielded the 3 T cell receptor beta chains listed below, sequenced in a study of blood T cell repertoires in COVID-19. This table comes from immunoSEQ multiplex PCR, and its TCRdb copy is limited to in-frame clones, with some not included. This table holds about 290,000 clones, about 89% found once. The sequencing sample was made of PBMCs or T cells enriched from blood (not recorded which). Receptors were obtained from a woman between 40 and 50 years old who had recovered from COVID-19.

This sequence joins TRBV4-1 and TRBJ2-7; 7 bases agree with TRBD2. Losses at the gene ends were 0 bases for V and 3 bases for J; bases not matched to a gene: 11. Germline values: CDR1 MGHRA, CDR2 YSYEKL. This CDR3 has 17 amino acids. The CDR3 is CASSQDRVAGGFYEQYF. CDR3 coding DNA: TGCGCCAGCAGCCAAGATAGGGTAGCGGGCGGTTTCTACGAGCAGTACTTC.

Here the CDR3 reads CAGRRGGCSRYNEQFF. The CDR3, as DNA: TGTGCCGGGCGCCGGGGGGGGTGTAGTAGGTACAATGAGCAGTTCTTC. The J gene is TRBJ2-1, the V gene TRBV21-1; no DNA check was done on the table's D call, TRBD2. TRBV21-1 has pseudogene status. The CDR3 is 16 amino acids.

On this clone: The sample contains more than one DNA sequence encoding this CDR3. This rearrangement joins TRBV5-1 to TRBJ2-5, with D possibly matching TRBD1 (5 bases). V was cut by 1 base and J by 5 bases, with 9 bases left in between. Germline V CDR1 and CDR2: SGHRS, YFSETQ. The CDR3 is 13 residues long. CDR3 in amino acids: CASSLQGQETQYF. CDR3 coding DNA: TGCGCCAGCAGCTTGCAGGGCCAGGAGACCCAGTACTTC.